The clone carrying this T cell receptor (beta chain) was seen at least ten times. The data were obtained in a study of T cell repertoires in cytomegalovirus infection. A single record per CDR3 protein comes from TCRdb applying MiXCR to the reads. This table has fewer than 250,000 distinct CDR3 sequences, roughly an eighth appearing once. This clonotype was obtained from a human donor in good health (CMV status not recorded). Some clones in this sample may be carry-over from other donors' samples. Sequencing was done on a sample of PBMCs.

CDR3 nucleotides: TGTGCCAGCAGCAAAGAATCTGGGCCCTACAATGAGCAGTTCTTC. This codes for CASSKESGPYNEQFF. This rearrangement joins TRBV7-2 to TRBJ2-1; D unclear. CDR1 and CDR2 from the germline V gene are SGHTA and FQGNSA. V lost 5 bases and J lost 2, with 13 bases in between. The CDR3 has 15 residues.